One sample yielded the 30 T cell receptor beta chains listed below, sequenced in a study of Ad26.COV2.S vaccination and SARS-CoV-2 variants (dated by TCRdb to the early 2020s). This specimen's treatment or condition label, interpreted: roughly 20 received Ad26.COV2.S at low or high dose, single or two shots; about five received placebo; per-sample allocation not given. For vaccine and placebo recipients, repertoires were sequenced using samples collected on day 63 after the first injection. Library creation used the immunoSEQ multiplex PCR assay. TCRdb limited this immuneACCESS table to in-frame rearrangements with V and J called. A share of clones is missing; checked studies link under half to unresolved V genes, and the rest is unexplained. Counted in this sample were 350,000 to 400,000 clones; 88% of them appeared once. 3.5% of the sample rests with the top ten. The material sequenced was peripheral blood, taken in a trial of Ad26.COV2.S vaccine versus placebo. Every receptor here comes from a person aged 18-65 years who received the Ad26.COV2.S COVID-19 vaccine or a placebo.

The chain joins TRBV18 to TRBJ1-6, with D unclear. Trimming cost V 0 bases and J 0 bases, with 0 bases left between them. CDR3 length: 14 amino acids. Germline assignment: CDR1 KGHSH and CDR2 LQKENI. In nucleotides, the CDR3 is TGTGCCAGCTCACCACCCTCCTATAATTCACCCCTCCACTTT. Protein sequence: CASSPPSYNSPLHF.

This chain uses TRBV10-3 with TRBJ2-1, with 7 bases aligning to TRBD1. This CDR3 region has 13 residues. V shed 2 bases, J shed 5 bases, and the junction held 0 bases outside the gene matches. Germline-derived CDR1 and CDR2 are ENHRY and SYGVKD. The CDR3 region is CAISEQGDNEQFF. The CDR3 DNA is TGTGCCATCAGTGAGCAGGGGGACAATGAGCAGTTCTTC.

The chain couples TRBV3-1 (or the pseudogene TRBV3-2) to TRBJ2-1, with 8 nucleotides matching TRBD2. V was pared by 1 base and J by 10 bases, with 9 bases of the junction left unmatched. Germline V gene lookup returns CDR1 LGHDT and CDR2 YNNKEL (reference sequence). This CDR3 comprises 15 residues. The CDR3 sequence is CASSQVTGGGSEQFF. CDR3 coding DNA: TGTGCCAGCAGCCAAGTTACGGGGGGGGGCTCAGAGCAGTTCTTC.

This clone has only one observation. This chain's CDR3 is CASSRNTQTSSTDTQYF. In nucleotides, the CDR3 is TGTGCCAGCAGCCGAAACACACAGACTTCTAGCACAGATACGCAGTATTTT. The chain carries TRBV5-8 and TRBJ2-3; no firm D call. There are 17 residues in the CDR3. V was cut by 4 bases and J by 0 bases, with 18 bases left in between. Germline-derived CDR1 and CDR2 are SGHTS and YDEGEE. Together with reference TRBV5-8 and TRBJ2-3, the CDR3 gives the full variable domain: EAGVTQSPTHLIKTRGQQATLRCSPISGHTSVYWYQQALGLGLQFLLWYDEGEERNRGNFPPRFSGRQFPNYSSELNVNALELEDSALYLCASSRNTQTSSTDTQYFGPGTRLTVL.

V is TRBV19 and J is TRBJ1-2; no clear D. The V end lost 4 bases, the J end lost 5 bases, and 17 bases lay between the germline ends. The CDR3 length is 15 residues. Germline V gene data show CDR1 as LNHDA and CDR2 as SQIVND (reference sequence). Here the CDR3 reads CASSNPGQELYGYTF. The CDR3 nucleotides are TGTGCCAGTAGTAACCCCGGCCAGGAGCTGTATGGCTACACCTTC.

The V call is TRBV30, the J call TRBJ2-7; no firm D call. The germline V gene has CDR1 GTSNPN and CDR2 SVGIG (reference sequence). V was cut by 2 bases and J by 6 bases, with 11 bases left in between. The CDR3 runs to 12 residues. The CDR3 loop reads CAWSRTPGEQYF. For the CDR3, the DNA is TGTGCCTGGAGTCGGACCCCCGGCGAGCAGTACTTC.

As DNA, the CDR3 is TGTGCCAGCAGCTTAGATCAGCCCCAGCATTTT. This translates into CASSLDQPQHF. This chain links TRBV5-8 with TRBJ1-5, with D hard to call. The CDR3 contains 11 residues. Trimming cost V 2 bases and J 5 bases, with 2 bases left between them. The germline V gene encodes CDR1 SGHTS and CDR2 YDEGEE. The variable domain in full, completed from reference TRBV5-8 and TRBJ1-5, reads EAGVTQSPTHLIKTRGQQATLRCSPISGHTSVYWYQQALGLGLQFLLWYDEGEERNRGNFPPRFSGRQFPNYSSELNVNALELEDSALYLCASSLDQPQHFGDGTRLSIL.

This clone occurred once. This sequence joins TRBV6-1 and TRBJ1-5; TRBD1 matches 8 bases. The CDR3 runs to 15 residues. The ends lost 2 bases at V and 5 bases at J; junction bases unmatched: 5. Looked up from germline, CDR1 is MNHNS and CDR2 is SASEGT. The CDR3 DNA follows: TGTGCCAGCAGTGAATGGACAGGGAACCATCAGCCCCAGCATTTT. Translated, it gives CASSEWTGNHQPQHF.

This clone was detected once. This chain links TRBV16 with TRBJ1-6; TRBD1 agrees at 8 bases. The germline CDR1 and CDR2 sequences are KGHSY and FQNENV. The CDR3 length is 16 residues. V dropped 4 bases and J dropped 10; count of bases not matched to a gene: 12. The CDR3 DNA sequence: TGTGCCAGCAGCCCTTCGCCGGGACAGGTTAGATCACCCCTCCACTTT. It codes for CASSPSPGQVRSPLHF.

This clone was observed once. The chain carries TRBV19 and TRBJ1-5; D perhaps matches TRBD1 (5 bases). V was shortened by 5 bases and J by 4 bases, with 18 bases between the two germline ends. Germline V lookup: CDR1 LNHDA, CDR2 SQIVND (reference sequence). The CDR3 has 16 residues. The CDR3 region has the DNA TGTGCCAGTAGTGTACCGGGACTATTCACAAATCAGCCCCAGCATTTT. Its protein is CASSVPGLFTNQPQHF. The full variable domain, completed using reference TRBV19 and TRBJ1-5, is DGGITQSPKYLFRKEGQNVTLSCEQNLNHDAMYWYRQDPGQGLRLIYYSQIVNDFQKGDIAEGYSVSREKKESFPLTVTSAQKNPTAFYLCASSVPGLFTNQPQHFGDGTRLSIL.

This clone was counted once. The chain recombines TRBV30 with TRBJ2-2; D is uncertain. This CDR3 comprises 12 residues. From germline, CDR1 is GTSNPN and CDR2 SVGIG (reference sequence). V was shortened by 2 bases and J by 1 base, with 2 bases between the two germline ends. The DNA for the CDR3 is TGTGCCTGGAGTTGGAACACCGGGGAGCTGTTTTTT. The encoded protein is CAWSWNTGELFF.

V gene TRBV18 combines with J gene TRBJ1-1; D is ambiguous. CDR3 length: 15 amino acids. V lost 0 bases, J lost 3 bases, and 11 bases lay in between. Per germline, CDR1 KGHSH and CDR2 LQKENI. CDR3 nucleotides: TGTGCCAGCTCACCACCCGAAGGGCCTCACACTGAAGCTTTCTTT. It encodes CASSPPEGPHTEAFF. Based on the CDR3 plus reference TRBV18 and TRBJ1-1, the full variable domain is NAGVMQNPRHLVRRRGQEARLRCSPMKGHSHVYWYRQLPEEGLKFMVYLQKENIIDESGMPKERFSAEFPKEGPSILRIQQVVRGDSAAYFCASSPPEGPHTEAFFGQGTRLTVV.

This clone is a singleton in its sample. The CDR3 DNA reads TGTGCCAGCAGTGTAGAGGACAGCGTCTCAGTCTACAATTCACCCCTCCACTTT. This codes for CASSVEDSVSVYNSPLHF. The gene calls are TRBV6-1 and TRBJ1-6, with a tentative D call TRBD1 (6 bases). The CDR3 loop spans 18 amino acids. V was trimmed by 4 bases and J by 7 bases, leaving 23 bases between them. Per germline, CDR1 MNHNS and CDR2 SASEGT.

V gene TRBV19 combines with J gene TRBJ1-2, with 7 nucleotides matching TRBD1. The V gene's germline CDR1 is LNHDA and CDR2 SQIVND (reference sequence). The CDR3 is made up of 16 amino acids. The J segment lost 0 bases and the V segment lost 4 bases, leaving 8 bases of the junction unmatched. The CDR3 protein is CASSTAEDRPNYGYTF. The CDR3 bases are TGTGCCAGTAGTACCGCCGAGGACAGGCCTAACTATGGCTACACCTTC. Using reference TRBV19 and TRBJ1-2 for the parts outside the CDR3, the full variable domain is DGGITQSPKYLFRKEGQNVTLSCEQNLNHDAMYWYRQDPGQGLRLIYYSQIVNDFQKGDIAEGYSVSREKKESFPLTVTSAQKNPTAFYLCASSTAEDRPNYGYTFGSGTRLTVV.

The chain links TRBV10-3 to TRBJ1-2; TRBD1 agrees at 9 bases. Trimming removed 3 bases from V and 4 bases from J; junction bases left unmatched: 6. From germline, CDR1 is ENHRY and CDR2 SYGVKD. CDR3 length equals 15 residues. CDR3 bases: TGTGCCATCAGTGACGTCGGACAGGGGACCTATGGCTACACCTTC. Translating gives CAISDVGQGTYGYTF.

The V call is TRBV11-2, the J call TRBJ2-7; no firm D call. The CDR3 consists of 12 residues. The germline V and J ends were trimmed by 2 bases and 3 bases, with 5 bases remaining between them. Germline V gene sequence: CDR1 SGHAT, CDR2 FQNNGV. The CDR3 DNA reads TGTGCCAGCAGCTTACCCAGCTACGAGCAGTACTTC. This sequence encodes CASSLPSYEQYF.

V usage is TRBV2 and J usage is TRBJ2-7, with a weak D call TRBD2 (6 bases). Per germline, CDR1 SNHLY and CDR2 FYNNEI. Between the trimmed V and J ends, which lost 4 bases and 8 bases, there was a span of 12 bases. The CDR3 contains 12 residues. The CDR3: CASSAGTSKQYF. The CDR3 coding sequence is TGTGCCAGCAGTGCCGGGACTTCCAAGCAGTACTTC.

This clone was seen a single time. V gene TRBV7-2 combines with J gene TRBJ2-3, with D perhaps matching TRBD2 (5 bases). Germline lookup yields CDR1 SGHTA and CDR2 FQGNSA. V lost 5 bases and J lost 9, with 21 bases in between. CDR3 length equals 15 residues. The DNA of the CDR3 is TGTGCCAGCAGCCAACACTGGGAGCGCGTGGGGACGCAGTATTTT. The encoded protein is CASSQHWERVGTQYF.

This chain joins TRBV12-3 or TRBV12-4 and TRBJ1-2; TRBD1 might be the D (5 bases). Trimming removed 4 bases at V and 4 bases at J, with 10 bases between. The length of the CDR3 is 13 residues. The CDR3 sequence is CASSSGTPYGYTF. The DNA for the CDR3 is TGTGCCAGCAGTTCCGGGACCCCCTATGGCTACACCTTC.

The chain joins TRBV5-5 to TRBJ2-1, with D unclear. CDR1 is SGHKS and CDR2 is YYEKEE in the germline V gene (reference sequence). The CDR3 totals 11 residues. Trimming removed 2 bases at V and 8 bases at J, with 5 bases between. The CDR3 spells CASSFGDEQFF. CDR3 bases: TGTGCCAGCAGCTTTGGGGATGAGCAGTTCTTC.

The chain couples TRBV6-5 to TRBJ1-5; no firm D call. The CDR3 totals 13 residues. Germline lookup yields CDR1 MNHEY and CDR2 SVGAGI. DNA of the CDR3: TGTGCTATTAAATACGATAGCAATCAGCCCCAGCATTTT. Its protein is CAIKYDSNQPQHF.

The chain recombines TRBV5-1 with TRBJ2-2; 8 nucleotides align to TRBD1. The CDR3 is 16 amino acids. V shed 3 bases and J 2 bases; nucleotides not matched to a gene: 6. Germline V gives CDR1 SGHRS, CDR2 YFSETQ. The CDR3 bases are TGCGCCAGCAGCTGGGGGGACAGGTTAAACACCGGGGAGCTGTTTTTT. It codes for CASSWGDRLNTGELFF. Complete variable domain (other parts from reference TRBV5-1 and TRBJ2-2): KAGVTQTPRYLIKTRGQQVTLSCSPISGHRSVSWYQQTPGQGLQFLFEYFSETQRNKGNFPGRFSGRQFSNSRSEMNVSTLELGDSALYLCASSWGDRLNTGELFFGEGSRLTVL.

The rearrangement uses TRBV5-1 and TRBJ2-3; the D gene is possibly TRBD2 (5 bases). Deletions cut 0 bases from V and 2 bases from J, with 7 bases between. The germline CDR1 and CDR2 sequences are SGHRS and YFSETQ. The CDR3 runs to 14 residues. The CDR3 here is CASSLGGYTDTQYF. As DNA, the CDR3 is TGCGCCAGCAGCTTGGGAGGGTACACAGATACGCAGTATTTT.

The chain uses TRBV13 and TRBJ1-1; D remains ambiguous. The V gene lost 0 bases and the J gene lost 1 base, with 12 bases spanning the gap. CDR1 is PRHDT, CDR2 FYEKMQ, per germline (reference sequence). The CDR3 extends over 16 amino acids. CDR3 in DNA: TGTGCCAGCAGCTTAGGCTACAGACTCAAGAACACTGAAGCTTTCTTT. This sequence encodes CASSLGYRLKNTEAFF.

The chain has TRBV6-5 and TRBJ2-7; 8 positions match TRBD1. J gave up 2 bases and V 5 bases, and 5 bases lay outside the gene matches. Germline lookup yields CDR1 MNHEY and CDR2 SVGAGI. CDR3 length: 14 amino acids. The CDR3 is CASSKDRVTYEQYF. As DNA, the CDR3 is TGTGCCAGCAGTAAGGACAGGGTCACCTACGAGCAGTACTTC.

The V call is TRBV5-4, the J call TRBJ2-1, with D perhaps being TRBD1 or TRBD2 (5 bases each). Germline-derived CDR1 and CDR2 are SGHNT and YYREEE (reference sequence). The V end was cut by 4 bases, the J end by 3 bases, with 14 bases between. The CDR3 totals 15 residues. The DNA of the CDR3 is TGTGCCAGCAGCGCCGACGGGGCTAGCTACAATGAGCAGTTCTTC. Protein product: CASSADGASYNEQFF.

This rearrangement joins TRBV27 to TRBJ1-2, with D perhaps matching TRBD1 (5 bases). The V end lost 2 bases, the J end lost 8 bases, and 12 bases lay between the germline ends. The CDR3 covers 13 residues. CDR1 and CDR2 from the germline V gene are MNHEY and SMNVEV (reference sequence). CDR3 sequence reads: CASSLQGGGGYTF. As DNA, the CDR3 is TGTGCCAGCAGTTTACAGGGAGGTGGCGGCTACACCTTC.

V gene TRBV7-6 combines with J gene TRBJ1-5; D not resolved. The CDR3 spans 14 residues. From germline, CDR1 is SGHVS and CDR2 FNYEAQ. V dropped 1 base and J dropped 6 bases, with 10 bases sitting between them. CDR3 region: CASSLVSGGQPQHF. CDR3 in DNA: TGTGCCAGCAGCTTAGTATCAGGCGGTCAGCCCCAGCATTTT.

The CDR3 nucleotides are TGTGCCAGCAGCTTATGGGCAGCGGTTAATGAAAAACTGTTTTTT. It is translated as CASSLWAAVNEKLFF. This rearrangement joins TRBV7-2 to TRBJ1-4; D unclear. The ends were cut back, 2 bases at V and 4 bases at J, with 11 bases in the middle. The length of the CDR3 is 15 residues. CDR1 is SGHTA, CDR2 FQGNSA, per germline. Based on the CDR3 plus reference TRBV7-2 and TRBJ1-4, the full variable domain is GAGVSQSPSNKVTEKGKDVELRCDPISGHTALYWYRQSLGQGLEFLIYFQGNSAPDKSGLPSDRFSAERTGGSVSTLTIQRTQQEDSAVYLCASSLWAAVNEKLFFGSGTQLSVL.

In its sample, this clone was seen many times. The CDR3 spells CASSQVVLRGGQAYNEQFF. The CDR3 DNA reads as TGCGCCAGCAGCCAAGTCGTCCTGCGCGGGGGTCAGGCCTACAATGAGCAGTTCTTC. The rearrangement links TRBV4-1 to TRBJ2-1; TRBD2 matches at 7 bases. V trimming: 1 base; J trimming: 2 bases; junction bases outside the gene matches: 14. This CDR3 spans 19 amino acids. In germline, CDR1 is MGHRA, CDR2 YSYEKL.